The 27 T cell receptor beta chains presented below share a single source sample, sequenced in a study of blood T cell repertoires in COVID-19. The data were produced by immunoSEQ multiplex PCR, yet TCRdb's version contains in-frame clones alone and is incomplete. The table lists approximately 150,000 clones, over 75% of them singletons. Source material: peripheral blood. These receptors all stem from a man aged 18-30 years with COVID-19, enrolled during active disease.

The V and J genes are TRBV6-2 or TRBV6-3 and TRBJ2-7; D is possibly TRBD2 (6 bases). Deletions cut 4 bases from V and 2 bases from J, with 15 bases between. The germline V gene has CDR1 MNHEY and CDR2 SVGEGT. The CDR3 extends over 15 amino acids. Here the CDR3 DNA reads TGTGCCAGCAGTTCGTCCGGGACTGCCACCTACGAGCAGTACTTC. Translation: CASSSSGTATYEQYF.

This clone was seen just once. This chain joins TRBV19 and TRBJ2-1; 8 positions match TRBD1. Unmatched junction bases numbered 7, after V lost 4 bases and J lost 8 bases. Germline values: CDR1 LNHDA, CDR2 SQIVND (reference sequence). The length of the CDR3 is 14 residues. The CDR3 protein is CASSTGTGRHEQFF. CDR3 bases: TGTGCCAGTAGTACGGGGACAGGCCGCCATGAGCAGTTCTTC.

The V and J genes are TRBV3-1 (or the pseudogene TRBV3-2) and TRBJ2-2, with TRBD2 identical over 8 bases. Germline CDR1 is LGHDT and CDR2 is YNNKEL (reference sequence). V shed 3 bases, J shed 4 bases, and the junction held 7 bases outside the gene matches. There are 16 residues in the CDR3. CDR3 loop: CASSHMAGGRTGELFF. The DNA of the CDR3 is TGTGCCAGCAGCCATATGGCGGGAGGTCGCACCGGGGAGCTGTTTTTT.

Note on this clone: At one end, the junction sequence differs from germline, possibly due to a read error. CDR3 sequence reads: CASSPTGLAEETQYF. The CDR3 DNA reads as TGTGCTAGCAGCCCTACGGGACTAGCGGAAGAGACCCAGTACTTC. This sequence joins TRBV7-7 and TRBJ2-5; 11 positions agree with TRBD2. The CDR3 length is 15 residues. Germline lookup yields CDR1 SSHAT and CDR2 FNYEAQ (reference sequence).

CDR3 residues: CASSPGSTNEKLFF. The CDR3, as DNA: TGTGCCAGCAGCCCGGGAAGCACTAATGAAAAACTGTTTTTT. The chain has TRBV7-2 and TRBJ1-4, with D uncertain. V was shortened by 5 bases and J by 2 bases, with 9 bases between the two germline ends. Germline V gives CDR1 SGHTA, CDR2 FQGNSA. CDR3 length: 14 amino acids. Filled out from reference TRBV7-2 and TRBJ1-4, the complete variable domain reads GAGVSQSPSNKVTEKGKDVELRCDPISGHTALYWYRQSLGQGLEFLIYFQGNSAPDKSGLPSDRFSAERTGGSVSTLTIQRTQQEDSAVYLCASSPGSTNEKLFFGSGTQLSVL.

The chain has TRBV27 and TRBJ2-7; no clear D. The length of the CDR3 is 13 residues. Per the germline V gene, CDR1 is MNHEY and CDR2 is SMNVEV (reference sequence). Trimming left V 3 bases short and J 2 bases short, with 8 bases between. CDR3 bases: TGTGCCAGCAGTTTGGGCACCACCTACGAGCAGTACTTC. Residues: CASSLGTTYEQYF.

In the case of this clone: Different DNA sequences within this sample yield the same CDR3. The chain employs TRBV4-3 and TRBJ2-2; D possibly corresponds to TRBD2 (6 bases). The CDR3 has 16 residues. The germline V gene encodes CDR1 LGHNA and CDR2 YSLEER. Trimming took off 4 bases at V and 1 base at J, with 13 bases between the two ends. The CDR3 nucleotides are TGCGCCAGCAGCCCGAGTGGGCGGGAGAACACCGGGGAGCTGTTTTTT. This encodes CASSPSGRENTGELFF.

The rearrangement joins TRBV30 to TRBJ2-1; 9 positions match TRBD2. Per germline, CDR1 GTSNPN and CDR2 SVGIG (reference sequence). Trimming at V came to 4 bases and at J to 0 bases, leaving 7 bases not matched to a gene. CDR3 length: 16 amino acids. CDR3 residues: CAWNRYSGSSYNEQFF. DNA for the CDR3: TGTGCCTGGAATAGATATAGCGGGAGCTCCTACAATGAGCAGTTCTTC.

This sequence joins TRBV19 and TRBJ2-7; TRBD1 might be the D (5 bases). Trimming left V 4 bases short and J 2 bases short, with 9 bases between. Germline V gene data show CDR1 as LNHDA and CDR2 as SQIVND (reference sequence). The CDR3 consists of 13 residues. Here the CDR3 reads CASSTSRAYEQYF. The CDR3 DNA sequence: TGTGCCAGTAGTACCTCCAGGGCCTACGAGCAGTACTTC.

The J gene is TRBJ2-3, the V gene TRBV7-8, with unresolved D. V gave up 3 bases and J gave up 2 bases, with 15 bases separating them. This CDR3 has 16 amino acids. In germline, CDR1 is SGHVS, CDR2 FQNEAQ. CDR3 amino acids: CASSLVSGRSTDTQYF. The CDR3 region has the DNA TGTGCCAGCAGCTTGGTGTCAGGCAGATCCACAGATACGCAGTATTTT.

V is TRBV7-2 and J is TRBJ2-6; possible D gene TRBD2, 5 bases. The CDR3 extends over 15 amino acids. CDR1 and CDR2 (germline): SGHTA, FQGNSA. Trimming pared 4 bases from V and 2 bases from J, leaving 9 bases between. As DNA, the CDR3 is TGTGCCAGCAGCTCACACGGGGCTGGGGCCAACGTCCTGACTTTC. Protein: CASSSHGAGANVLTF.

V gene TRBV30 combines with J gene TRBJ1-6; the D gene is possibly TRBD1 (6 bases). The germline V gene encodes CDR1 GTSNPN and CDR2 SVGIG (reference sequence). Trimming removed 2 bases at V and 7 bases at J, with 15 bases between. CDR3 length equals 15 residues. This chain's CDR3 is CAWSIQGIQNSPLHF. Here the CDR3 DNA reads TGTGCCTGGAGTATCCAGGGGATTCAGAATTCACCCCTCCACTTT. Supplemented by reference TRBV30 and TRBJ1-6, the full variable domain reads SQTIHQWPATLVQPVGSPLSLECTVEGTSNPNLYWYRQAAGRGLQLLFYSVGIGQISSEVPQNLSASRPQDRQFILSSKKLLLSDSGFYLCAWSIQGIQNSPLHFGNGTRLTVT.

The V call is TRBV20-1, the J call TRBJ2-1, with 7 bases lining up with TRBD2. V gave up 3 bases and J gave up 7 bases; unmatched junction bases: 18. This CDR3 has 17 amino acids. Germline V gives CDR1 DFQATT, CDR2 SNEGSKA (reference sequence). CDR3 bases: TGCAGTGCTAGTGGGCCGGTGGGCGGGGGAGTGAGGAATGAGCAGTTCTTC. Translating it yields CSASGPVGGGVRNEQFF.

In nucleotides, the CDR3 is TGCGCCAGCAGCCAAGTGGGGAGGGAGGAACTTTACAATGAGCAGTTCTTC. Encoded protein: CASSQVGREELYNEQFF. The chain employs TRBV4-1 and TRBJ2-1; 7 positions agree with TRBD2. The germline V gene has CDR1 MGHRA and CDR2 YSYEKL. With V trimmed by 1 base and J by 4 bases, 10 bases remained unmatched. The CDR3 sequence is 17 residues long.

The rearrangement joins TRBV19 to TRBJ1-5; 10 nucleotides line up with TRBD1. Germline CDR1 and CDR2: LNHDA and SQIVND (reference sequence). J was trimmed by 9 bases and V by 3 bases; bases with no gene match: 14. The CDR3 loop spans 17 amino acids. As DNA, the CDR3 is TGTGCCAGTAGTATCTCTTACGGGGGACAGGGGTTGTTGCCCCAGCATTTT. Amino acid sequence: CASSISYGGQGLLPQHF.

The J gene is TRBJ2-1, the V gene TRBV25-1, with TRBD2 identical over 10 bases. The CDR3 has 15 residues. CDR1 and CDR2 from the germline V gene are MGHDK and SYGVNS. J lost 7 bases, V lost 4 bases, and 7 bases had no gene match. The CDR3 DNA is TGTGCCAGCAGTGGACTAGCGGGTGCGCGTAATGAGCAGTTCTTC. Translating gives CASSGLAGARNEQFF.

CDR3 coding DNA: TGTGCCAGCAGGGACCCCGGGACAGGGGCTTATGAGCAGTTCTTC. Protein sequence: CASRDPGTGAYEQFF. The gene calls are TRBV6-5 and TRBJ2-1; TRBD1 matches 10 bases. The germline gives CDR1 MNHEY, CDR2 SVGAGI. The CDR3 covers 15 residues. Trimming removed 6 bases from V and 8 bases from J; junction bases left unmatched: 10.

The chain recombines TRBV28 with TRBJ2-5, with a possible D match to TRBD2 (6 bases). Per germline, CDR1 MDHEN and CDR2 SYDVKM. With 5 bases removed from V and 1 base from J, the gap between germline ends came to 14 bases. CDR3 length: 15 residues. CDR3 amino acids: CASSRPRGGQETQYF. The CDR3 nucleotides are TGTGCCAGCAGTCGACCTAGGGGAGGCCAAGAGACCCAGTACTTC.

The chain recombines TRBV7-9 with TRBJ1-1, with D unclear. Trimming took 10 bases from V and 3 from J, leaving 12 bases between them. Per germline, CDR1 SEHNR and CDR2 FQNEAQ (reference sequence). The CDR3 has 12 residues. CDR3 sequence (DNA): TGTGCCACCCTTCGGCAGGACACTGAAGCTTTCTTT. It translates to CATLRQDTEAFF.

The V gene is TRBV27, the J gene TRBJ1-2; weak D call: TRBD1 (5 bases). V was clipped by 1 base and J by 3 bases, with 9 bases between them. Germline V gives CDR1 MNHEY, CDR2 SMNVEV (reference sequence). This CDR3 is 14 amino acids long. The CDR3 coding sequence is TGTGCCAGCAGTTTATTCGGGGGAGACTATGGCTACACCTTC. As protein: CASSLFGGDYGYTF.

The chain's CDR3 is CASSPASGSIAYEQYF. CDR3 bases: TGTGCCAGCTCACCGGCAAGCGGGAGTATCGCCTACGAGCAGTACTTC. The J gene is TRBJ2-7, the V gene TRBV18; 8 bases map to TRBD2. The CDR3 length is 16 residues. Trimming at V came to 3 bases and at J to 2 bases, leaving 9 bases not matched to a gene. Germline CDR1 KGHSH, CDR2 LQKENI.

This clone has just one count. The chain is built from TRBV7-2 and TRBJ2-2, with D hard to call. V was cut by 5 bases and J by 6 bases, with 13 bases left in between. The CDR3 length is 14 residues. The germline gives CDR1 SGHTA, CDR2 FQGNSA. CDR3 sequence: CASSLVGVAGELFF. The CDR3 bases are TGTGCCAGCAGCCTCGTCGGAGTCGCCGGGGAGCTGTTTTTT.

The chain carries TRBV7-2 and TRBJ1-1; the match to TRBD1 covers 7 bases. V shed 5 bases, J shed 1 base, and the junction held 4 bases outside the gene matches. The CDR3 has 14 amino acids. CDR1 and CDR2 from the germline V gene are SGHTA and FQGNSA. CDR3 in DNA: TGTGCCAGCAGCCGGGGGACAGAGAACACTGAAGCTTTCTTT. Its translation: CASSRGTENTEAFF.

J is TRBJ2-7 and V is TRBV7-2; 7 bases agree with TRBD2. The CDR3 consists of 15 residues. Per the germline V gene, CDR1 is SGHTA and CDR2 is FQGNSA. The trim removed 3 bases at V and 4 bases at J, leaving 9 bases unmatched. CDR3 coding DNA: TGTGCCAGCAGCTTTACCGGGACTAAGGGGTACGAGCAGTACTTC. Protein: CASSFTGTKGYEQYF.

This chain joins TRBV19 and TRBJ2-1; 8 nucleotides line up with TRBD2. The CDR3 consists of 14 residues. Looked up from germline, CDR1 is LNHDA and CDR2 is SQIVND (reference sequence). Germline trimming cut 5 bases from V and 10 bases from J; bases unmatched to any gene: 10. In nucleotides, the CDR3 is TGTGCCAGTAGTGCTCCTAGCGGGCTCTGGGAGCAGTTCTTC. Protein product: CASSAPSGLWEQFF.

The CDR3 sequence is CASSFLTRGYNEQFF. In DNA, the CDR3 is TGTGCCAGCAGTTTTTTGACCCGCGGGTACAATGAGCAGTTCTTC. The chain carries TRBV28 and TRBJ2-1; weak D call: TRBD2 (5 bases). Trimming stripped 3 bases from V and 4 bases from J, with 13 bases between. The CDR3 runs 15 residues. Germline CDR1 MDHEN, CDR2 SYDVKM.

V and J are TRBV20-1 and TRBJ1-1, with D possibly TRBD1 on 5 matching bases. Germline V gives CDR1 DFQATT, CDR2 SNEGSKA (reference sequence). V was trimmed by 6 bases and J by 7 bases, leaving 6 bases between them. The CDR3 is 9 residues long. The CDR3 is CSAGGEAFF. CDR3 coding DNA: TGCAGTGCGGGGGGTGAAGCTTTCTTT.